The source of this T cell receptor (beta chain) is a study of blood T cells in healthy people across ages. The CDR3 has 16 amino acids. V lost 1 base, J lost 5 bases, and 17 bases lay in between. Germline V lookup: CDR1 SGHVS, CDR2 FQNEAQ. A minimum of 6 micrograms of total RNA was extracted per sample. Sample-barcoded 5' priming and a J-beta primer mix drove a second PCR of about 7 to 11 cycles. TCRdb re-called the 5' RACE reads through MiXCR, storing one row per CDR3 protein. The table lists 600,000 to 1,000,000 distinct CDR3 sequences, 25% of them singletons, with under 4.5% in the top ten. This sample was shared with a second study, whose subject was T cells of mothers and their children. That study adds: Overlap measured in related mother-child pairs was slightly, non-significantly higher than in unrelated pairs.

The TCR comes from a boy younger than 18 in good health. This chain links TRBV7-8 with TRBJ2-5, with TRBD2 as a possible D gene (5 bases). Sequences were obtained from blood. CDR3 sequence: CASSLVGYGKGETQYF. The DNA for the CDR3 is TGTGCCAGCAGCTTAGTAGGGTACGGGAAAGGGGAGACCCAGTACTTC.